The entry below gives a single TCR beta chain sequence along with its context. These data are taken from a study of T cells in localized non-small cell lung cancer. The CDR3 is 15 residues long. Germline V gene data show CDR1 as ENHRY and CDR2 as SYGVKD. Deletions cut 0 bases from V and 6 bases from J, with 14 bases between. TCRdb keeps only in-frame clones here, not all; method: immunoSEQ multiplex PCR. The repertoire consists of roughly 18,000 clones, with about four fifths occurring once and the leading ten covering 25%. The chain recombines TRBV10-3 with TRBJ1-2, with D unclear. Material: peripheral blood, obtained before any cancer treatment. The clonotype was recovered from a female donor older than 55 with stage I lung adenocarcinoma. The CDR3 bases are TGTGCCATCAGTGAGTCCCGCCAAGTGATGCATGGCTACACCTTC. As protein: CAISESRQVMHGYTF.